What follows are 31 T cell receptor beta chains derived from one specimen sequenced in a study of cytomegalovirus exposure and HLA in healthy donors. The PCR used 60 Vbeta and 13 Jbeta primers. Sequencing used immunoSEQ multiplex PCR; TCRdb keeps in-frame clones, though not all of them. The top ten hold 3.4% of the sample, which has 120,000 or so clones, about 80% seen once. The material sequenced was PBMCs. The source of these receptors is a man aged 30-40 years in good health and CMV-seronegative.

The chain uses TRBV15 and TRBJ2-7; D gene ambiguous. Germline CDR1 reads LNHNV; CDR2 reads YYDKDF (reference sequence). V lost 0 bases and J lost 0, with 12 bases in between. The CDR3 loop spans 16 amino acids. CDR3 sequence reads: CATSRDPYQISYEQYF. CDR3 in DNA: TGTGCCACCAGCAGAGATCCGTACCAGATCTCCTACGAGCAGTACTTC.

The chain employs TRBV6-1 and TRBJ1-5; D not resolved. From germline, CDR1 is MNHNS and CDR2 SASEGT. V was shortened by 3 bases and J by 3 bases, with 21 bases between the two germline ends. The CDR3 spans 18 residues. The CDR3 DNA reads as TGTGCCAGCAGTGAGCGGACTCCTCCGAGGAATGACAATCAGCCCCAGCATTTT. Protein sequence: CASSERTPPRNDNQPQHF.

The rearrangement joins TRBV30 to TRBJ1-3; D unresolved. Germline assignment: CDR1 GTSNPN and CDR2 SVGIG (reference sequence). The V end lost 0 bases, the J end lost 0 bases, and 6 bases lay between the germline ends. The CDR3 sequence is 14 residues long. CDR3: CAWSVAVSGNTIYF. CDR3 nucleotide sequence: TGTGCCTGGAGTGTAGCGGTCTCTGGAAACACCATATATTTT.

This clone is a singleton in its sample. V gene TRBV28 combines with J gene TRBJ2-2; D remains ambiguous. In germline, CDR1 is MDHEN, CDR2 SYDVKM. The CDR3 consists of 13 residues. Trimming removed 5 bases at V and 6 bases at J, with 10 bases between. The CDR3 sequence: CASSRPGSGELFF. Written as DNA, the CDR3 is TGTGCCAGCAGTAGGCCCGGGTCCGGGGAGCTGTTTTTT.

This clone was seen a handful of times. The rearrangement uses TRBV28 and TRBJ2-2; 14 positions agree with TRBD2. Unmatched junction bases numbered 13, after V lost 5 bases and J lost 5 bases. Per the germline V gene, CDR1 is MDHEN and CDR2 is SYDVKM. CDR3 length equals 19 residues. CDR3 in amino acids: CASSAPGLAGVGGTGELFF. In DNA, the CDR3 is TGTGCCAGCAGTGCCCCGGGACTAGCGGGAGTCGGCGGAACCGGGGAGCTGTTTTTT. The whole variable domain, remainder taken from reference TRBV28 and TRBJ2-2, is DVKVTQSSRYLVKRTGEKVFLECVQDMDHENMFWYRQDPGLGLRLIYFSYDVKMKEKGDIPEGYSVSREKKERFSLILESASTNQTSMYLCASSAPGLAGVGGTGELFFGEGSRLTVL.

V usage is TRBV7-9 and J usage is TRBJ1-6, with 9 positions matching TRBD1. After removal of 5 bases from V and 0 bases from J, the junction contained 11 bases not matched to a gene. The CDR3 totals 19 residues. The germline V gene has CDR1 SEHNR and CDR2 FQNEAQ (reference sequence). The CDR3: CASSAGQGPFSSYNSPLHF. CDR3 coding DNA: TGTGCCAGCAGCGCGGGACAGGGACCATTTAGCTCCTATAATTCACCCCTCCACTTT.

Here the CDR3 DNA reads TGTGCCAGCAGCAAGTCCCGGGACAGGGAAGGAGCGGGGGAGCTGTTTTTT. This translates into CASSKSRDREGAGELFF. The chain joins TRBV21-1 to TRBJ2-2; TRBD1, the D gene given by the table, was not confirmed from the DNA. TRBV21-1 has pseudogene status. There are 17 residues in the CDR3.

J is TRBJ2-1 and V is TRBV27; possibly TRBD2 for D (6 bases). Trimming took off 2 bases at V and 5 bases at J, with 13 bases between the two ends. CDR1 MNHEY and CDR2 SMNVEV come from the germline V gene (reference sequence). The CDR3 consists of 15 residues. Written as DNA, the CDR3 is TGTGCCAGCAGTTTAGTGGTAGCGGCAAACAATGAGCAGTTCTTC. It specifies CASSLVVAANNEQFF.

The count of this clone is one. The V call is TRBV28, the J call TRBJ1-5; 7 nucleotides match TRBD1. This CDR3 has 14 amino acids. Trimming cost V 6 bases and J 7 bases; bases outside gene matches: 9. Germline V gene data show CDR1 as MDHEN and CDR2 as SYDVKM. CDR3 coding DNA: TGTGCCAGCAGCCCTCAGGGGGGTGGACAGCCCCAGCATTTT. This gives the protein CASSPQGGGQPQHF.

The J gene is TRBJ2-7, the V gene TRBV7-2; D is possibly TRBD1 (6 bases). This CDR3 has 16 amino acids. Germline V gene sequence: CDR1 SGHTA, CDR2 FQGNSA. V was shortened by 11 bases and J by 4 bases, with 27 bases between the two germline ends. CDR3: CAGTNQGMGMGYEQYF. In nucleotides, the CDR3 is TGTGCCGGCACTAATCAGGGGATGGGAATGGGATACGAGCAGTACTTC.

J is TRBJ1-3 and V is TRBV6-5; D not certain. The CDR3 is made up of 13 amino acids. The V end was cut by 7 bases, the J end by 3 bases, with 10 bases between. Germline V gene data show CDR1 as MNHEY and CDR2 as SVGAGI. The CDR3 here is CASTESGGNTIYF. CDR3 DNA: TGTGCCAGCACAGAGTCGGGTGGAAACACCATATATTTT.

The chain recombines TRBV19 with TRBJ1-5; D unresolved. Trimming took 3 bases from V and 1 from J, leaving 7 bases between them. Germline CDR1 is LNHDA and CDR2 is SQIVND (reference sequence). The CDR3 is 14 amino acids. The CDR3 loop is CASSMRVSNQPQHF. The CDR3 coding sequence is TGTGCCAGTAGTATGCGGGTAAGCAATCAGCCCCAGCATTTT.

This rearrangement joins TRBV27 to TRBJ2-1; D may be TRBD2 (5 bases). Germline V gene lookup returns CDR1 MNHEY and CDR2 SMNVEV (reference sequence). The CDR3 has 12 amino acids. Trimming stripped 5 bases from V and 8 bases from J, with 10 bases between. CDR3 sequence (DNA): TGTGCCAGCAGTCACGGGGTATATGAGCAGTTCTTC. It translates to CASSHGVYEQFF.

There are many counts of this clone. V gene TRBV28 combines with J gene TRBJ2-1; D not resolved. The V gene lost 1 base and the J gene lost 8 bases, with 12 bases spanning the gap. Germline V gene lookup returns CDR1 MDHEN and CDR2 SYDVKM. The CDR3 loop spans 14 amino acids. CDR3 nucleotide sequence: TGTGCCAGCAGTTTATCCGGGTCACTGGATGAGCAGTTCTTC. Its protein product is CASSLSGSLDEQFF.

The rearrangement links TRBV28 to TRBJ2-7; 9 bases are a match to TRBD2. The germline CDR1 and CDR2 sequences are MDHEN and SYDVKM. V lost 7 bases and J lost 0; bases outside the gene matches: 4. This CDR3 is built from 14 residues. CDR3 sequence (DNA): TGTGCCAGCACCTCTAGCGGGGCCTCCTACGAGCAGTACTTC. It encodes CASTSSGASYEQYF.

The V call is TRBV29-1, the J call TRBJ2-7; TRBD1 is a possible D gene (6 bases). The length of the CDR3 is 14 residues. Germline loops: CDR1 SQVTM, CDR2 ANQGSEA. V was shortened by 0 bases and J by 3 bases, with 12 bases between the two germline ends. In nucleotides, the CDR3 is TGCAGCGTTGAAGACCCCGGGACACTCTACGAGCAGTACTTC. It specifies CSVEDPGTLYEQYF.

J is TRBJ2-2 and V is TRBV9; 12 nucleotides align to TRBD2. Germline CDR1 reads SGDLS; CDR2 reads YYNGEE. The CDR3 runs to 16 residues. V lost 0 bases and J lost 6; bases outside the gene matches: 3. CDR3 DNA sequence: TGTGCCAGCAGCGTAGGACTAGCGGGAGCTCCCGGGGAGCTGTTTTTT. It yields the protein CASSVGLAGAPGELFF.

This chain connects TRBV9 to TRBJ1-2; D not certain. This CDR3 is 14 amino acids long. V lost 6 bases and J 8 bases, leaving 20 bases between the germline ends. Germline loops: CDR1 SGDLS, CDR2 YYNGEE. The CDR3 nucleotides read TGTGCCAGCAAAAGACTTGAGGGAGTTCCGGGCTACACCTTC. It specifies CASKRLEGVPGYTF.

The chain couples TRBV30 to TRBJ1-3, with TRBD1 identical over 7 bases. V lost 2 bases, J lost 4 bases, and 8 bases stayed unmatched. Germline CDR1 and CDR2: GTSNPN and SVGIG (reference sequence). CDR3 size: 15 residues. The CDR3 sequence: CAWSQSRGMGNTIYF. DNA for the CDR3: TGTGCCTGGAGTCAGAGCAGGGGGATGGGAAACACCATATATTTT.

The rearrangement uses TRBV19 and TRBJ1-4; TRBD1 is a possible D gene (5 bases). Germline CDR1 LNHDA, CDR2 SQIVND (reference sequence). This CDR3 is built from 14 residues. V was pared by 8 bases and J by 5 bases, with 15 bases between. The CDR3 sequence is CASGRDFTNEKLFF. The CDR3 DNA reads TGTGCCAGTGGCAGGGACTTCACGAATGAAAAACTGTTTTTT.

The chain combines TRBV6-5 with TRBJ1-5; 9 nucleotides match TRBD1. The CDR3 length is 14 residues. V trimming: 7 bases; J trimming: 2 bases; junction bases outside the gene matches: 3. Germline CDR1 MNHEY, CDR2 SVGAGI. The CDR3 DNA follows: TGTGCCAGCACAGGACAGGGGCGCAATCAGCCCCAGCATTTT. Encoded protein: CASTGQGRNQPQHF.

The gene calls are TRBV20-1 and TRBJ1-2; no firm D call. Germline values: CDR1 DFQATT, CDR2 SNEGSKA (reference sequence). Trimming removed 2 bases from V and 3 bases from J, with 4 bases in between. The CDR3 spans 11 residues. CDR3 protein: CSARPDYGYTF. The CDR3 DNA sequence: TGCAGTGCTAGACCGGACTATGGCTACACCTTC.

This sequence joins TRBV19 and TRBJ2-1, with D possibly matching TRBD1 (5 bases). With 6 bases removed from V and 6 bases from J, the gap between germline ends came to 9 bases. The CDR3 has 12 amino acids. Germline V CDR1 and CDR2: LNHDA, SQIVND (reference sequence). The CDR3 sequence is CASRGPFNEQFF. CDR3 DNA sequence: TGTGCCAGTAGGGGGCCATTCAATGAGCAGTTCTTC.

CDR3 DNA: TGTGCCATCCGTGCCCTCGGAGAAGGAAACCGGGGTTCTGCCGGGGAGCTGTTTTTT. Protein sequence: CAIRALGEGNRGSAGELFF. The V gene is TRBV10-3, the J gene TRBJ2-2; weak D call: TRBD2 (5 bases). Trimming took off 8 bases at V and 6 bases at J, with 31 bases between the two ends. There are 19 residues in the CDR3. From germline, CDR1 is ENHRY and CDR2 SYGVKD.

V and J are TRBV28 and TRBJ1-5, with 9 bases matching TRBD1. The CDR3 contains 17 residues. V lost 9 bases, J lost 2 bases, and 14 bases stayed unmatched. The germline V gene has CDR1 MDHEN and CDR2 SYDVKM. The CDR3 DNA follows: TGTGCCAGATTCAGTGACAGGGGGGATAAGGGCAATCAGCCCCAGCATTTT. It encodes CARFSDRGDKGNQPQHF.

This sequence joins TRBV5-1 and TRBJ2-3; 7 bases match TRBD1. From germline, CDR1 is SGHRS and CDR2 YFSETQ. The trim removed 5 bases at V and 0 bases at J, leaving 15 bases unmatched. This CDR3 has 18 residues. CDR3 loop: CASSYRDRATSSTDTQYF. The DNA for the CDR3 is TGCGCCAGCAGTTACCGGGACAGAGCAACCTCTAGCACAGATACGCAGTATTTT.

CDR3 loop: CASKTGTNYGYTF. The CDR3 region has the DNA TGCGCCAGCAAAACAGGAACCAACTATGGCTACACCTTC. The gene calls are TRBV10-2 and TRBJ1-2; TRBD1 might be the D (5 bases). Germline values: CDR1 WSHSY, CDR2 SAAADI. V lost 7 bases to trimming and J lost 2 bases, with 11 bases between them. The CDR3 is 13 residues long.

V is TRBV9 and J is TRBJ1-4, with D perhaps TRBD1 (5 bases). Germline lookup yields CDR1 SGDLS and CDR2 YYNGEE. Trimming cost V 0 bases and J 7 bases, with 13 bases left between them. This CDR3 has 15 amino acids. Here the CDR3 DNA reads TGTGCCAGCAGCGTAGGGCAGGGAGGGTCTGAAAAACTGTTTTTT. Its protein is CASSVGQGGSEKLFF. Drawing the rest from reference TRBV9 and TRBJ1-4, the complete variable domain is DSGVTQTPKHLITATGQRVTLRCSPRSGDLSVYWYQQSLDQGLQFLIQYYNGEERAKGNILERFSAQQFPDLHSELNLSSLELGDSALYFCASSVGQGGSEKLFFGSGTQLSVL.

The chain combines TRBV13 with TRBJ2-7; 12 nucleotides line up with TRBD2. Germline CDR1 and CDR2: PRHDT and FYEKMQ (reference sequence). The CDR3 contains 19 residues. J gave up 5 bases and V 5 bases, and 19 bases lay outside the gene matches. CDR3 residues: CASSPKRLAGALNRDEQYF. CDR3 bases: TGTGCCAGCAGCCCTAAACGACTAGCGGGAGCCCTTAACAGGGACGAGCAGTACTTC.

This clone came up once. J is TRBJ1-1 and V is TRBV9; TRBD1 matches at 9 bases. The CDR3 covers 16 residues. The V gene's germline CDR1 is SGDLS and CDR2 YYNGEE. V lost 3 bases, J lost 1 base, and 7 bases stayed unmatched. The CDR3 spells CASSALGQGRNTEAFF. As DNA, the CDR3 is TGTGCCAGCAGCGCCCTAGGACAGGGGAGGAACACTGAAGCTTTCTTT.

This sequence joins TRBV5-1 and TRBJ2-7; perhaps TRBD2 as D (5 bases). The germline CDR1 and CDR2 sequences are SGHRS and YFSETQ. The CDR3 runs 12 residues. Trimming stripped 4 bases from V and 4 bases from J, with 9 bases between. CDR3 in amino acids: CASSTGSYEQYF. DNA of the CDR3: TGCGCCAGCAGCACGGGGTCATACGAGCAGTACTTC.